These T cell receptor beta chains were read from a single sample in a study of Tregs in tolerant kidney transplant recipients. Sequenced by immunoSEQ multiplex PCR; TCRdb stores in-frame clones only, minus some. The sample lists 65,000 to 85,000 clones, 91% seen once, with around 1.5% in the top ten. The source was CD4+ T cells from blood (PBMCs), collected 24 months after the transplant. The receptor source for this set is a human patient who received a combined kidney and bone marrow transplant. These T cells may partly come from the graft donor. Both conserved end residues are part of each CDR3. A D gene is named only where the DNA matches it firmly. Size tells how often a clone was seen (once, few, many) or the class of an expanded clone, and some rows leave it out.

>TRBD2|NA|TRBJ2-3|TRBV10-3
TGTGCCATCAGTGAGTCGGCGGGGGGGCTTGATACGCAGTATTTT
CAISESAGGLDTQYF
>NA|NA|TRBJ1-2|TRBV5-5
TGTGCCAGCAGCTTCGGTGCTTCGTTTGCCTATGGCTACACCTTC
CASSFGASFAYGYTF
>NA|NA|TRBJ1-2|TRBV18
TGTGCCAGCTCACCGGACACAGGCGTTTATGGCTACACCTTC
CASSPDTGVYGYTF
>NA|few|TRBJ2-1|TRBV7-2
TGTGCCAGCAGCTTAGCGTGGGGGGTAAAAAATGAGCAGTTCTTC
CASSLAWGVKNEQFF
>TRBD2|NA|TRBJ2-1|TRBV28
TGTGCCAGCAGTTTATTCCAATTTGGGACTAAAAAAGGCGATGAGCAGTTCTTC
CASSLFQFGTKKGDEQFF
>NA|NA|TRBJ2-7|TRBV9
TGTGCCAGCAACCTGCGCGGAGGACTCGAGCAGTACTTC
CASNLRGGLEQYF
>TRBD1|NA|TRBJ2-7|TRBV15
TGTGCCACCAGCAGAGATCTCCGGGCGCTCGGACAGGCCACCTACGAGCAGTACTTC
CATSRDLRALGQATYEQYF
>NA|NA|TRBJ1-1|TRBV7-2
TGTGCCAGCAGCCTTCTTAGTGCGAACACTGAAGCTTTCTTT
CASSLLSANTEAFF
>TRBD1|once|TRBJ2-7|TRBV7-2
TGTGCCAGCAGCTTAGAAGGGGACAGGGCCTTCTCCTACGAGCAGTACTTC
CASSLEGDRAFSYEQYF
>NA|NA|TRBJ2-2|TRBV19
TGTGCCAGTAGTAAAAGGAGGGCAGGCACCGGGGAGCTGTTTTTT
CASSKRRAGTGELFF
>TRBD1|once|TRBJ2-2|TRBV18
TGTGCCAGCTCACCAGGGACAGGGGGAACCGGGGAGCTGTTTTTT
CASSPGTGGTGELFF
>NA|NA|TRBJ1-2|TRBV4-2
TGTGCCAGCAGCCAAGATAGCAGGGTAGCTAACTATGGCTACACCTTC
CASSQDSRVANYGYTF
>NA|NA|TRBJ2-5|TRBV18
TGTGCCAGCTCCGCCCAGGGCGTTGGGACCCAGTACTTC
CASSAQGVGTQYF
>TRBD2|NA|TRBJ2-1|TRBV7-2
TGTGCCAGCAGCTCGCATAGCGGGAGACGTAACGAGCAGTTCTTC
CASSSHSGRRNEQFF
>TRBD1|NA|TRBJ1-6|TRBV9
TGTGCCAGCAGCGCCAACAGGGGGTCTGCTGTATTCTCACCCCTCCACTTT
CASSANRGSAVFSPLHF
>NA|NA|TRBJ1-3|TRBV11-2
TGTGCCAGCAGCTTCCCTCAACTGTATCGTGGGGAGGGCACCATATATTTT
CASSFPQLYRGEGTIYF
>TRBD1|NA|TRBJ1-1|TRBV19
TGTGCCAGTAGTATAGCCTACCAGGGGGCAATGTCGAACACTGAAGCTTTCTTT
CASSIAYQGAMSNTEAFF
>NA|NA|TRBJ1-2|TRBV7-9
TGTGCCAGCAGCCAACAGGGCAACTATGGCTACACCTTC
CASSQQGNYGYTF
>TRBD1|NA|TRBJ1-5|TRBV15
TGTGCCACCAGCTCCCGGACAGGGCCTCAGCCCCAGCATTTT
CATSSRTGPQPQHF
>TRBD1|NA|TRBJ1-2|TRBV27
TGTGCCAGCAGTCATAATGGGGGACAGGTTTATGGCTACACCTTC
CASSHNGGQVYGYTF
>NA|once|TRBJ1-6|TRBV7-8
TGTGCCAGCAGCATCCAGGGCTATACGGCTACTTCACCCCTCCACTTT
CASSIQGYTATSPLHF
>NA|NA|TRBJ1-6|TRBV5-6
TGTGCCAGCAGCGCACGGGATTCCCCCCTCCACTTT
CASSARDSPLHF
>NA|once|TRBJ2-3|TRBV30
TGTGCCTGGAGTGTGCAGGGGAAGACAGATACGCAGTATTTT
CAWSVQGKTDTQYF
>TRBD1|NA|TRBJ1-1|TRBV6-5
TGTGCCAGCACCCGAGACAGGGATTACACTGAAGCTTTCTTT
CASTRDRDYTEAFF
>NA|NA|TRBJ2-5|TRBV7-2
TGTGCCAGCAGCTTCCCGACAGAGTTCCAAGAGACCCAGTACTTC
CASSFPTEFQETQYF
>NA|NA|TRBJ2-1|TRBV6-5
TGTGCCAGCAGCGCGTACAGGGAATACAATGAGCAGTTCTTC
CASSAYREYNEQFF
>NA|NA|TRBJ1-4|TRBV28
TGTGCCAGCAGTTCACAACAGGGTGAAAAACTGTTTTTT
CASSSQQGEKLFF
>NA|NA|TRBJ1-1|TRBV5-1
TGCGCCAGCAGCTTGGGAAGCGGGAACACTGAAGCTTTCTTT
CASSLGSGNTEAFF
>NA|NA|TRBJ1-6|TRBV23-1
TGCGCCAGCAGTCAATCGGGACTATCCCCCCTCCACTTT
CASSQSGLSPLHF
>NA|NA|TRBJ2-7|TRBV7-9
TGTGCCAGCATACACCGCGGGACGGGAGTAAATAGTAACGAGCAGTACTTC
CASIHRGTGVNSNEQYF
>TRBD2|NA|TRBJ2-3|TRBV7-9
TGTGCCAGCACGGGACTACGCACAGATACGCAGTATTTT
CASTGLRTDTQYF
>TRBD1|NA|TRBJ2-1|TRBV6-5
TGTGCCAGCAAAAAGACAGGGGAAGTTGTCCATGAGCAGTTCTTC
CASKKTGEVVHEQFF
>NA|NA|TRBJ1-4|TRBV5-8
TGTGCCAGCAGCTGGACAGTTAATGAAAAACTGTTTTTT
CASSWTVNEKLFF
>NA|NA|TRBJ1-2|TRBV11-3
TGTGCCAGCAGCTTAGATCAGGGGCGGCGCCCGTATGGCCACACCTTC
CASSLDQGRRPYGHTF
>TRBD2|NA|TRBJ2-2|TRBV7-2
TGTGCCAGCAGCTTAGACGGGAGGGTGGACACCGGGGAGCTGTTTTTT
CASSLDGRVDTGELFF
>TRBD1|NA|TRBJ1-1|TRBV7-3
TGTGCCAGCGGCTTAACACAGGGGTTCACTGAAGCTTTCTTT
CASGLTQGFTEAFF
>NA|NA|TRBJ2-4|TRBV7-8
TGTGCCAGCAGCTTAGCCCCCCCGGGGGCGGGAGTTTTCATTCAGTACTTC
CASSLAPPGAGVFIQYF
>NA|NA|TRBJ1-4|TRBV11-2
TGTGCCAGCAGCTTAGATCGAGTTGAAAAACTGTTTTTT
CASSLDRVEKLFF
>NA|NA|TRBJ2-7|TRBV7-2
TGTGCCAGCAGCCCAAGGACAGACCTCATTGATAACTACGAGCAGTACTTC
CASSPRTDLIDNYEQYF
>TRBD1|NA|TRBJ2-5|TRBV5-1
TGCGCCAGCAGCCTCATCACAGGGGATGAGACCCAGTACTTC
CASSLITGDETQYF
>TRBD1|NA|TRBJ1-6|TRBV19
TGTGCCAGTAAGGGGGCAGTAAATAATTCACCCCTCCACTTT
CASKGAVNNSPLHF
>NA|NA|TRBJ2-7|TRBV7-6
TGTGCCAGCAGCCCCCAGGGGAGCTCCTACGAGCAGTACTTC
CASSPQGSSYEQYF
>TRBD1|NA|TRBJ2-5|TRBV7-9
TGTGCCAGCACCTTACTCGGACAGGGGGCTGAAGAGACCCAGTACTTC
CASTLLGQGAEETQYF
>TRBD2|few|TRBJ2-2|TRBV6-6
TGTGCCAGCAGGGATAGCGGGAGGGGCACCGGGGAGCTGTTTTTT
CASRDSGRGTGELFF
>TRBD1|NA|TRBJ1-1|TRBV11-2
TGTGCCAGCAGCTCAAACTGGGACAGGGCGTCAGCTTTCTTT
CASSSNWDRASAFF
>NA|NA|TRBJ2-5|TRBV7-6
TGTGCCAGCAGCTTAGTCCTTAACAGGTTCGGAGAGACCCAGTACTTC
CASSLVLNRFGETQYF
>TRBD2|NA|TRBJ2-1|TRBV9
TGTGCCGGCAGCGTAATTGGCGGGAGCTACAATGAGCAGTTCTTC
CAGSVIGGSYNEQFF
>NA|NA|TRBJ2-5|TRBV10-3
TGTGCCATCAAGGGAGCGTACCAAGAGACCCAGTACTTC
CAIKGAYQETQYF